The 7 T cell receptor beta chains below were found in one sample sequenced in a study of molecular identifiers for immune sequencing clone quantification. TCRdb used MiXCR to reprocess the PCR reads, holding one entry per CDR3 protein. This table holds some 580,000 distinct CDR3 sequences, 25% found once. The sample was naive CD8+ T cells from blood, with Jurkat cell RNA spiked in. Documented subset: FACS-sorted CD8+CD4-CCR7+CD45RA+ naive T cells. These TCRs come from a human donor in good health. Some libraries in this study had Jurkat cell RNA spiked in.

There are many counts of this clonotype. The chain links TRBV7-9 to TRBJ1-1; unclear D gene. V was shortened by 1 base and J by 0 bases, with 12 bases between the two germline ends. Germline CDR1 is SEHNR and CDR2 is FQNEAQ (reference sequence). The CDR3 totals 16 residues. The CDR3 DNA reads as TGTGCCAGCAGCTTAGTGGTCGGAATTATGAACACTGAAGCTTTCTTT. It yields the protein CASSLVVGIMNTEAFF.

Comment on this clonotype: Because the CDR3 is missing its conserved closing phenylalanine or tryptophan, this is likely a read error. The rearrangement joins TRBV27 to TRBJ1-2; TRBD1 matches 11 bases. J was trimmed by 7 bases and V by 6 bases; bases with no gene match: 7. The germline V gene has CDR1 MNHEY and CDR2 SMNVEV (reference sequence). This CDR3 has 14 residues. The CDR3 here is CASSAGTGGSGYTV. Here the CDR3 DNA reads TGTGCCAGCAGCGCGGGGACAGGGGGAAGTGGCTACACCGTC.

The sample holds many counts of this clonotype. V usage is TRBV7-6 and J usage is TRBJ2-5, with a weak D call TRBD1 (5 bases). The CDR3 totals 14 residues. Germline-derived CDR1 and CDR2 are SGHVS and FNYEAQ. V was trimmed by 2 bases and J by 1 base, leaving 8 bases between them. The CDR3 DNA reads as TGTGCCAGCAGCTTACAGGGATCCCAAGAGACCCAGTACTTC. It specifies CASSLQGSQETQYF.

Many counts were recorded for this clonotype. This chain joins TRBV20-1 and TRBJ2-7; 7 bases align to TRBD1. Germline CDR1 DFQATT, CDR2 SNEGSKA (reference sequence). This CDR3 is 15 amino acids long. After removal of 1 base from V and 4 bases from J, the junction contained 10 bases not matched to a gene. The CDR3 region has the DNA TGCAGTGCTAGAGGGACCCCAGGGACAGCGTACGAGCAGTACTTC. As protein: CSARGTPGTAYEQYF.

This chain connects TRBV6-5 to TRBJ2-4, with 7 positions matching TRBD2. This CDR3 spans 17 amino acids. V lost 1 base and J lost 0; bases outside the gene matches: 6. CDR1 and CDR2 (germline): MNHEY, SVGAGI. The CDR3 loop reads CASSYFLAELAKNIQYF. The CDR3 bases are TGTGCCAGCAGTTACTTCCTAGCGGAACTAGCCAAAAACATTCAGTACTTC.

The rearrangement joins TRBV24-1 to TRBJ2-7, with D possibly matching TRBD2 (6 bases). Trimming stripped 4 bases from V and 6 bases from J, with 12 bases between. The CDR3 is 13 residues long. Germline lookup yields CDR1 KGHDR and CDR2 SFDVKD. Here the CDR3 DNA reads TGTGCCACCAGTGACGGGAGTGCTGGCGAGCAGTACTTC. It codes for CATSDGSAGEQYF.

The genes are TRBV27 and TRBJ2-5; D unresolved. The CDR3 extends over 15 amino acids. Germline assignment: CDR1 MNHEY and CDR2 SMNVEV (reference sequence). Trimming took 5 bases from V and 2 from J, leaving 15 bases between them. CDR3 DNA: TGTGCCAGCAGTCCCGGGCCAGCCGGTCAAGAGACCCAGTACTTC. Its protein product is CASSPGPAGQETQYF.